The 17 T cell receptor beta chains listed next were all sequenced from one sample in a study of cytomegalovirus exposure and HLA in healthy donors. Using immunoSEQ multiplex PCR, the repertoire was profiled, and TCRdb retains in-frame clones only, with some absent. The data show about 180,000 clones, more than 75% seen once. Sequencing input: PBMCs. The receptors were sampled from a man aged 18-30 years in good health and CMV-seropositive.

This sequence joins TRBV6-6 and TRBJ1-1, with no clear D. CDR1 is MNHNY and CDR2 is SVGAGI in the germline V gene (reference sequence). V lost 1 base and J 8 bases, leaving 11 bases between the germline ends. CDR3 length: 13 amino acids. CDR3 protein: CASSYFEADEAFF. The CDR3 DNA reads TGTGCCAGCAGTTACTTTGAGGCCGACGAAGCTTTCTTT.

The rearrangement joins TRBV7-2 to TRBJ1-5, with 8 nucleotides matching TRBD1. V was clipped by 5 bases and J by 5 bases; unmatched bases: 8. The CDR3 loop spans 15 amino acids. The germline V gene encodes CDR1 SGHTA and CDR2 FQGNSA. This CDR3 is CASSDWTGKDQPQHF. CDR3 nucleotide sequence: TGTGCCAGCAGCGACTGGACAGGGAAGGATCAGCCCCAGCATTTT.

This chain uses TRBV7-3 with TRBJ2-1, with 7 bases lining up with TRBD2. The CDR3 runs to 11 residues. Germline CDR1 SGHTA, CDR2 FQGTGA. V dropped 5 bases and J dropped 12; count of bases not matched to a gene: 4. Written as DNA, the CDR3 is TGTGCCAGCAGCGAAGGGAGGGGGCAGTTCTTC. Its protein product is CASSEGRGQFF.

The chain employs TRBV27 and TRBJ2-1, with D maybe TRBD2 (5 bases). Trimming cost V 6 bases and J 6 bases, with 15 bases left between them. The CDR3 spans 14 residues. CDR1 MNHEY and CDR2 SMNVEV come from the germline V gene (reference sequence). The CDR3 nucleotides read TGTGCCAGCAGCGACGGGGTTGGTAGCAATGAGCAGTTCTTC. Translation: CASSDGVGSNEQFF.

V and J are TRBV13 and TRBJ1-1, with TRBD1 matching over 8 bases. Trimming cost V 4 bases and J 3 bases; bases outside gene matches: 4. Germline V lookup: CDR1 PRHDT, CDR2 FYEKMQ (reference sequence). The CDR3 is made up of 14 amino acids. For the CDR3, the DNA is TGTGCCAGCAGCTCCAGGGGGCGCGACACTGAAGCTTTCTTT. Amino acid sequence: CASSSRGRDTEAFF.

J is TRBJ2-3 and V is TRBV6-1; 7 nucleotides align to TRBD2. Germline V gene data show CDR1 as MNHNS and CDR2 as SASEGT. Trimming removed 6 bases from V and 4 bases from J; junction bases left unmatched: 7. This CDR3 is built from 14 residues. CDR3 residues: CASRAGLVADTQYF. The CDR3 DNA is TGTGCCAGCAGAGCAGGACTAGTCGCAGATACGCAGTATTTT.

In DNA form, the CDR3 reads TGTGCCAGTAGCCAAGAGGACAGCAGCTCTGGAAACACCATATATTTT. It is translated as CASSQEDSSSGNTIYF. This chain uses TRBV19 with TRBJ1-3; a possible D gene is TRBD1 (6 bases). The CDR3 runs to 16 residues. V dropped 6 bases and J dropped 0 bases, with 15 bases sitting between them. Germline CDR1 and CDR2: LNHDA and SQIVND (reference sequence). Looking up the rest from reference TRBV19 and TRBJ1-3 gives the full variable domain: DGGITQSPKYLFRKEGQNVTLSCEQNLNHDAMYWYRQDPGQGLRLIYYSQIVNDFQKGDIAEGYSVSREKKESFPLTVTSAQKNPTAFYLCASSQEDSSSGNTIYFGEGSWLTVV.

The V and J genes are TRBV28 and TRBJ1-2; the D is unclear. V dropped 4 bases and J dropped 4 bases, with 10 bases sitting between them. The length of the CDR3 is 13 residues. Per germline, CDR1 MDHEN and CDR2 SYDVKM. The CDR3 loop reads CASSSQSPYGYTF. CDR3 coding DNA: TGTGCCAGCAGTTCTCAGTCCCCCTATGGCTACACCTTC.

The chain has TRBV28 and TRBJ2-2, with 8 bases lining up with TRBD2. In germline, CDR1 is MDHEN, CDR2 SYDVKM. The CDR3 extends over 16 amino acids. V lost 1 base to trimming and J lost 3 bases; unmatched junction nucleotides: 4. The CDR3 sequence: CASSLYSGRYTGELFF. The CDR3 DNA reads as TGTGCCAGCAGTTTATACAGCGGGAGATACACCGGGGAGCTGTTTTTT.

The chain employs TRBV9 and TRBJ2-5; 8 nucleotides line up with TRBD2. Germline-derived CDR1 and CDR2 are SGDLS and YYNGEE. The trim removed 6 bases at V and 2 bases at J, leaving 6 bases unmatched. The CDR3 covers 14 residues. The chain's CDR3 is CASTGGGEQETQYF. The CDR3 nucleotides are TGTGCCAGCACCGGGGGGGGAGAACAAGAGACCCAGTACTTC.

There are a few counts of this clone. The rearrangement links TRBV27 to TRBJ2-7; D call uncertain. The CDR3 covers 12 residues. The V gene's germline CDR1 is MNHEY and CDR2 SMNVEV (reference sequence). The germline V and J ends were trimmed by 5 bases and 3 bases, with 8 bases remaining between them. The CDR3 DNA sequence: TGTGCCAGCAGTAGACACGGCTACGAGCAGTACTTC. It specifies CASSRHGYEQYF.

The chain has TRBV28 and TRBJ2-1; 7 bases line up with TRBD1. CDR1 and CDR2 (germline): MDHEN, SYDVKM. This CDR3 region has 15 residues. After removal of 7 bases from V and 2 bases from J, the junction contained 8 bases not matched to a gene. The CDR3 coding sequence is TGTGCCAGCACCCTCACAGGGGAAACCTACAATGAGCAGTTCTTC. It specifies CASTLTGETYNEQFF.

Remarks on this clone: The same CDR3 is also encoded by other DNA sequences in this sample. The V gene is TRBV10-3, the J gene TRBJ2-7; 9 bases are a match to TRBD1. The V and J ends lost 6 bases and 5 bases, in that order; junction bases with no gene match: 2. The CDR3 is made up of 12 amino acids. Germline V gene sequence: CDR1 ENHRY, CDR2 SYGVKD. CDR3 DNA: TGTGCCATCAGAACAGGGGGCGACGAGCAGTACTTC. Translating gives CAIRTGGDEQYF.

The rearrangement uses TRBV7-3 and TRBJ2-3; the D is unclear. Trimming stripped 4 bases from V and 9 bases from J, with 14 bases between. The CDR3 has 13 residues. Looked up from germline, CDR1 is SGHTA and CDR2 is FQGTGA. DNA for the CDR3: TGTGCCAGCAGCTCCGAGAAGTTTCGCACGCAGTATTTT. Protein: CASSSEKFRTQYF.

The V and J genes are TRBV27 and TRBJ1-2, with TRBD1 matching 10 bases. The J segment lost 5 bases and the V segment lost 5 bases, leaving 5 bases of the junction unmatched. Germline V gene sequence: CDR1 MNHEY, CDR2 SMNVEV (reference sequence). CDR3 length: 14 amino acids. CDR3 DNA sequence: TGTGCCAGCAGTCTCGGACAGGGGGAGTATGGCTACACCTTC. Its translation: CASSLGQGEYGYTF.

CDR3 coding DNA: TGCGCCAGCAGCGTAGCGGGGGGTCCTTCCAATGAGCAGTTCTTC. It translates to CASSVAGGPSNEQFF. The V call is TRBV5-1, the J call TRBJ2-1, with TRBD2 matching over 10 bases. CDR1 is SGHRS, CDR2 YFSETQ, per germline. Trimming took 4 bases from V and 6 from J; bases not matched to a gene: 7. The CDR3 spans 15 residues.

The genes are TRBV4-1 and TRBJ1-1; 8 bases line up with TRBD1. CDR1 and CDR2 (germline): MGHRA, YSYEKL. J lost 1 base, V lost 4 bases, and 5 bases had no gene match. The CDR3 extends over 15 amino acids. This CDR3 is CASSLDRGKNTEAFF. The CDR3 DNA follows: TGCGCCAGCAGCCTCGACAGGGGAAAGAACACTGAAGCTTTCTTT.